This T cell receptor beta chain comes out of a study of blood T cell repertoires in COVID-19. For the study at large: T cells, B-cell-depleted T cells, or PBMCs supplied cDNA or gDNA.

Using immunoSEQ multiplex PCR, the repertoire was profiled, and TCRdb retains in-frame clones only, with some absent. The table shows about 140,000 clones, with roughly 90% occurring only once. Germline V CDR1 and CDR2: PRHDT, FYEKMQ (reference sequence). The length of the CDR3 is 14 residues. Trimming took 1 base from V and 7 from J, leaving 10 bases between them. Patients at the Seattle site were enrolled during active infection and followed longitudinally. Sequencing was performed on peripheral blood. This clonotype was sampled from a human donor with COVID-19, enrolled during active disease. The donor label of this sample is uncertain. This sequence joins TRBV13 and TRBJ1-4, with D unclear. The CDR3 nucleotides read TGTGCCAGCAGCTTAGAGGGAGGGCGTGAAAAACTGTTTTTT. Translated: CASSLEGGREKLFF.